This T cell receptor beta chain emerged from a study of shared clonotypes between healthy human individuals. The CDR3 spans 14 residues. V shed 5 bases and J shed 0 bases, with 10 bases lying between them. The germline gives CDR1 SGHVS, CDR2 FQNEAQ. CD8 cells regarded as naive lacked CD45RO, were positively chosen for CCR7, and omitted terminally differentiated effector memory CD45RA+ cells. Measured with immunoSEQ multiplex PCR; TCRdb has only the in-frame clones, and not every one. The data show about 1,800,000 clones, with about 95% seen just once and more than 0.9% held by the top ten. The J gene is TRBJ1-2, the V gene TRBV7-8; no firm D call. The sequence came from a man aged 18 to 35 in good health. The sequencing sample was made of naive CD8+ T cells sorted from blood. This CDR3 reads CASSPDPANYGYTF. The DNA of the CDR3 is TGTGCCAGCAGCCCCGACCCAGCTAACTATGGCTACACCTTC.